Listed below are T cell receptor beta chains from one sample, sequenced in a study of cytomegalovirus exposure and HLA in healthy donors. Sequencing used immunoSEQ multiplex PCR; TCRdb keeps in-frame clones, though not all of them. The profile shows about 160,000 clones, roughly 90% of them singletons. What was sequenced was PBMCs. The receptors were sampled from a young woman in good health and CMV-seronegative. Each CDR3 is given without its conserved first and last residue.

ASSARAGARGEQF,TRBV9,TRBJ2-1
ASSSHRTSGDNEQF,TRBV6-6,TRBJ2-1
ASSGIQDTTNEKLF,TRBV7-9,TRBJ1-4
ASSLRGTPEQY,TRBV5-6,TRBJ2-7
ASSYSGTGHYGYT,TRBV6-5,TRBJ1-2
ASSLDPIDRRINEQY,TRBV7-6,TRBJ2-7
SVGKEGFSGELF,TRBV29-1,TRBJ2-2
ASNLGDRVNYGYT,TRBV6-6,TRBJ1-2
SVGETGFSGYT,TRBV29-1,TRBJ1-2
ASSLANQPQH,TRBV5-6,TRBJ1-5
AWSFLASYT,TRBV30,TRBJ1-2
ASSPTGGGETQY,TRBV7-9,TRBJ2-5
ASSPRPGDGYT,TRBV7-6,TRBJ1-2
ASRGGQLVTEAF,TRBV6-1,TRBJ1-1
ASSQPTGGITEAF,TRBV4-1,TRBJ1-1
ASSPNRGNQPQH,TRBV18,TRBJ1-5
ASSQVGRGSGNTIY,TRBV4-1,TRBJ1-3
ASSLGTDSPLH,TRBV7-9,TRBJ1-6
ASNPGTGGGQPQH,TRBV10-2,TRBJ1-5
ASSQEGQGGTEAF,TRBV4-3,TRBJ1-1
ASSPPAGLSEETQY,TRBV18,TRBJ2-5